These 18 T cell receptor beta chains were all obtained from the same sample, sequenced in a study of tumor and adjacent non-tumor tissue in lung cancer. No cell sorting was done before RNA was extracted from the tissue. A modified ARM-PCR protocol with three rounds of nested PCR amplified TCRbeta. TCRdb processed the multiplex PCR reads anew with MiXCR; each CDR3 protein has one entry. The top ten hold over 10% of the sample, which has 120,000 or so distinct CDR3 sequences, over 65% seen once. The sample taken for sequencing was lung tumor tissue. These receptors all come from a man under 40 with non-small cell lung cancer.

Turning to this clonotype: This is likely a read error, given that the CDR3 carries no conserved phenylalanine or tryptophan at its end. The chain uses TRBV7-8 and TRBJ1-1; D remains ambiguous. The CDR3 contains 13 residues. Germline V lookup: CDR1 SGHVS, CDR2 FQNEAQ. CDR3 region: CAISSRPETEAFI. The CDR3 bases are TGTGCCATCAGCTCGAGACCCGAAACTGAAGCTTTCATT.

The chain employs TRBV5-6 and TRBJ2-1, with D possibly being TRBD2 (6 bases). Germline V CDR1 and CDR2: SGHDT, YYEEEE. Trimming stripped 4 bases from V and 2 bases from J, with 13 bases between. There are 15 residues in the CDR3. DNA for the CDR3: TGTGCCAGCAGCCTGGGACTCGGTCCCTACAATGAGCAGTTCTTC. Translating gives CASSLGLGPYNEQFF. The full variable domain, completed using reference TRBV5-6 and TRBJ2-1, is DAGVTQSPTHLIKTRGQQVTLRCSPKSGHDTVSWYQQALGQGPQFIFQYYEEEERQRGNFPDRFSGHQFPNYSSELNVNALLLGDSALYLCASSLGLGPYNEQFFGPGTRLTVL.

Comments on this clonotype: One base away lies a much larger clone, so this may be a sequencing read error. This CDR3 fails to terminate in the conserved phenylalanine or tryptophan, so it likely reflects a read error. This CDR3 is CAISDPQDTQYL. The CDR3 DNA reads TGTGCCATCAGTGATCCGCAAGATACGCAGTATTTA. V is TRBV10-3 and J is TRBJ2-3; no definite D call. The germline gives CDR1 ENHRY, CDR2 SYGVKD. This CDR3 has 12 residues. V lost 3 bases, J lost 5 bases, and 6 bases lay in between.

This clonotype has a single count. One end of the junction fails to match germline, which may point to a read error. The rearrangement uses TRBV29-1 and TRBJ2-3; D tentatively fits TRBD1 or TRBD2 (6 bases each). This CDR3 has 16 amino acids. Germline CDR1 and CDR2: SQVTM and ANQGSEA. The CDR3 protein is CSVEEYWGASTDAQYF. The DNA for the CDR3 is TGCAGCGTTGAAGAGTATTGGGGGGCCTCCACAGATGCGCAGTATTTT.

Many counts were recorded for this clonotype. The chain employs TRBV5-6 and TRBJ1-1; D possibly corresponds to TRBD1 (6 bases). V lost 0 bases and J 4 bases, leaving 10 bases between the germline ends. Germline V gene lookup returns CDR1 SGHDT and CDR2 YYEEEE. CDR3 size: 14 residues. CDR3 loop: CASSLDRVGTEAFF. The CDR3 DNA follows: TGTGCCAGCAGCTTGGACAGGGTGGGCACTGAAGCTTTCTTT. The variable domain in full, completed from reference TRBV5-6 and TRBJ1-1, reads DAGVTQSPTHLIKTRGQQVTLRCSPKSGHDTVSWYQQALGQGPQFIFQYYEEEERQRGNFPDRFSGHQFPNYSSELNVNALLLGDSALYLCASSLDRVGTEAFFGQGTRLTVV.

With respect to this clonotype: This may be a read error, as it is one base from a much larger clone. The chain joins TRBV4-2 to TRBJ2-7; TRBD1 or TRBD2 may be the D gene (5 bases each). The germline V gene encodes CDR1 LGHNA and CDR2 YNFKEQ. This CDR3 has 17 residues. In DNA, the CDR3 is TGTGCCAGCAACCAAGGTGGGGACGGACACGGCACCTACGAGCAGTACTTC. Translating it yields CASNQGGDGHGTYEQYF.

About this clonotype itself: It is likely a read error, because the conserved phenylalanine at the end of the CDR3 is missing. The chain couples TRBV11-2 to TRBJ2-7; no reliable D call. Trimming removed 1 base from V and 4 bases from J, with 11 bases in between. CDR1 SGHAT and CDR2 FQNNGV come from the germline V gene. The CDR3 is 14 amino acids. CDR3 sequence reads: CASSLGNTLYEQYL. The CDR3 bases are TGTGCCAGCAGCTTAGGTAACACCCTGTACGAGCAGTACTTA.

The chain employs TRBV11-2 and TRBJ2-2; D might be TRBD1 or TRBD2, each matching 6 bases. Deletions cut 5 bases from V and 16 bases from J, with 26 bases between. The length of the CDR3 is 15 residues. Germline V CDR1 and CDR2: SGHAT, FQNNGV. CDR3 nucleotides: TGTGCCAGCAGCGGGGCCGCGGTAGTGACTGGGGGGCCGTTTTTT. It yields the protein CASSGAAVVTGGPFF.

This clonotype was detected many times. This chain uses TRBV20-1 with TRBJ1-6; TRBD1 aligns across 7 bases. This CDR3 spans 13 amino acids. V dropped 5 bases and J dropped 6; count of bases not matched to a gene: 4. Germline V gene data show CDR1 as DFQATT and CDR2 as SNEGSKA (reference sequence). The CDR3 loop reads CSAPDRSNSPLHF. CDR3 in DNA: TGCAGTGCTCCGGACAGGTCTAATTCACCCCTCCACTTT.

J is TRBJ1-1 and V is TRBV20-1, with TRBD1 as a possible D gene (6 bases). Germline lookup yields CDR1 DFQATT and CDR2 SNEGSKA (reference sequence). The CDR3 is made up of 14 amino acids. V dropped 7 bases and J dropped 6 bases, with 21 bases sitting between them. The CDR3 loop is CSGLHGTRRSEAFF. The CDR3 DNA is TGCAGTGGCCTCCACGGGACAAGGAGGTCTGAAGCTTTCTTT.

Here the CDR3 DNA reads TGCAGCGACAGACTAGCAGGGGGCCATGAGACCCAGTACTTC. This encodes CSDRLAGGHETQYF. V usage is TRBV29-1 and J usage is TRBJ2-5; TRBD1 is a possible D gene (8 bases). The CDR3 is made up of 14 amino acids. Germline-derived CDR1 and CDR2 are SQVTM and ANQGSEA. V was cut by 7 bases and J by 5 bases, with 20 bases left in between.

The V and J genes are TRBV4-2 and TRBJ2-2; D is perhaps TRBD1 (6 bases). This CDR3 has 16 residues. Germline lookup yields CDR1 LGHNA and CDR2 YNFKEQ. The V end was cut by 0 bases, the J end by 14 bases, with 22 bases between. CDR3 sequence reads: CASSQEENRVDGELFF. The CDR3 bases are TGTGCCAGCAGCCAAGAGGAAAACAGGGTAGACGGAGAACTGTTTTTT.

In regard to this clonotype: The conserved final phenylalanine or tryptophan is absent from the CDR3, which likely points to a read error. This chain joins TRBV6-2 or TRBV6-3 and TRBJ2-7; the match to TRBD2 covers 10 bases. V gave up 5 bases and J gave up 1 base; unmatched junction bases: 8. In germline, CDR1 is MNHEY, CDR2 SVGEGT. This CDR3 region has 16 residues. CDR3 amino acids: CASSLPTSGLSYEQYL. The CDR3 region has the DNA TGTGCCAGCAGTCTTCCGACTAGCGGGCTGTCCTACGAGCAGTACCTC.

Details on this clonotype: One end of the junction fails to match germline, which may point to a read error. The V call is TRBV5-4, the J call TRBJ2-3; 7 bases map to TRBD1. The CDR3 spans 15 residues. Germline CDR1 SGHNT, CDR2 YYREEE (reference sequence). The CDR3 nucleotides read TGTGCCAGCAGCTTAAGGCGACAGGGTGCAGATACGCAGTTTTTT. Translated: CASSLRRQGADTQFF.

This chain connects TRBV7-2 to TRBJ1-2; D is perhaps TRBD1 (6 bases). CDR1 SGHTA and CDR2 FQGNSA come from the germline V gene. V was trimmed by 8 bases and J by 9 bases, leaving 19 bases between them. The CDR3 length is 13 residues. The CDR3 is CASCQGTRRSYTF. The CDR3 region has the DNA TGTGCCAGCTGCCAGGGGACCCGACGGAGCTACACCTTC.

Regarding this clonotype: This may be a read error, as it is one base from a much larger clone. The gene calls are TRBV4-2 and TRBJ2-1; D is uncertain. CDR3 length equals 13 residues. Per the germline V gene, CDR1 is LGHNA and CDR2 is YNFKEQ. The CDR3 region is CASSQDQEDEEFF. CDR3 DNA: TGTGCCAGCAGCCAAGATCAAGAGGATGAGGAGTTCTTC.

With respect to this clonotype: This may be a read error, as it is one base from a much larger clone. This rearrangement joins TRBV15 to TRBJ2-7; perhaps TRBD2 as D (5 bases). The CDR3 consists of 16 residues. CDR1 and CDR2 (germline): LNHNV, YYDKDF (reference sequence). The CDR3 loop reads CTTSRDRTLDGHEQYF. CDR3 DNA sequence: TGTACCACCAGCAGAGATCGGACTCTTGACGGACACGAGCAGTACTTC.

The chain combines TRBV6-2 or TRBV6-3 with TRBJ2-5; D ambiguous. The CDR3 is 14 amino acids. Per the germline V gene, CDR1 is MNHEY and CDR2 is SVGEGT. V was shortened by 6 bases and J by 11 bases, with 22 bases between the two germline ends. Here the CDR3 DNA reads TGTGCCAGCAGCCGGAGATTTCTGCAAGAGTCTCAGTACTTC. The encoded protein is CASSRRFLQESQYF.